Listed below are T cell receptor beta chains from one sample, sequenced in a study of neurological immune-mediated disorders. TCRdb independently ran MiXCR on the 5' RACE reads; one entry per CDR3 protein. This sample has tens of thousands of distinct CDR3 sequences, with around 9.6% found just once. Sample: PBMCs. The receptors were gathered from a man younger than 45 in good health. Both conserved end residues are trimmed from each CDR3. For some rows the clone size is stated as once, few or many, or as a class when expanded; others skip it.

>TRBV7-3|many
ASSSQREGYNEQF
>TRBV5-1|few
ASSVLAGRTDTQY
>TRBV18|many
ASSPPGLAQYEQY
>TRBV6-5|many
ASSPQGANTDTQY
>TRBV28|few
ASSGFGGYSEKLF
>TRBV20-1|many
STPGQAIYEQY
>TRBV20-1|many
SAGFRARVY
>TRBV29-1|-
SVATLLGEKLF
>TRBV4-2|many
ASSQDWGRDTQY
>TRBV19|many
ASIGDGYEQY
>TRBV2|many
ASTLSGQGASGANVLT
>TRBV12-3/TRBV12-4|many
ASSFKETQY
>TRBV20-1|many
SASSGREQY
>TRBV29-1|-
SVVLSGLGPTEAF
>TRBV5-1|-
ASSSVQGFETQY
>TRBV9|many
ASSGASGSYNEQF
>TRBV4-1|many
ASSQEIEVDEQF
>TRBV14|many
ASSLTGEGGPDTQY
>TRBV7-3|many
ASSQGSGGNTGELF
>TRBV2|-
ASSEPFRPEQY
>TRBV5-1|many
ASSLAGRLAGDIQY
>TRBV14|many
ASSQRAETQY
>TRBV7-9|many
ASSPLESLIHGYT
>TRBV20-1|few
SASSWGAGNQPQH
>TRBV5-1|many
ASSLDRDRAADTQY
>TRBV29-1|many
SVWDRGAYEQY
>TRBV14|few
ASSPVGFSYNEQF
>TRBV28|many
ATRPQVSEQF
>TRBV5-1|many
ASSDTSGSSYNEQF
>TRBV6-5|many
ASSYRGGGASSGELF
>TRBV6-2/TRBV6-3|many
ASRGWTGDTEAF
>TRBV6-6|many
ASSYGDRGQLAYEQY
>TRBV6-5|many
ASSPPGGTVQETQY
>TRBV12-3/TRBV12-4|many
ASRTGTRNEQF
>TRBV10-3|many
AITFTGLAGNTIY
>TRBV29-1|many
SVDRDGTDTQY
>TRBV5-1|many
ASSLQGEVYEQY
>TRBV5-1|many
ASSTTTNEKLF
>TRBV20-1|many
SATSDSHETQY
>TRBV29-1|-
SVENRNPYEQY
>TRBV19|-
ASSRDPGANVLT
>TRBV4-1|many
ASSQEGSNYGYT
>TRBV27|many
ASSFAGSGTDTQY
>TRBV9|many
ASSLARQGAGGYT
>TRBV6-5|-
ASSWGAGELF
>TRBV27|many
ASSSVATMPYEQY
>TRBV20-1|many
SARDPWTSGRVRGETQY
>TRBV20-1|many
SASREVFYEQY
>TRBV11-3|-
ASSSGTGFLNEQF
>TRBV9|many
ASSVAGTGGGELF
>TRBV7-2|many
ASSFVSGGSYEQY
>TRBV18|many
ASSPPAQGGELF
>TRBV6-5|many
ASRETGTYNEQF
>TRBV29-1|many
SVNQGY
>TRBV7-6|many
ASSMGDYLGYEQY
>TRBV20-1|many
SAYRAGGPTYEQY
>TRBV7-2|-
ASSLGTVPREETQY
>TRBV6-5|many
ASSLFSGVSLNEQF